What follows are 27 T cell receptor beta chains derived from one specimen sequenced in a study of cytotoxic CD8 clonotypes in ibrutinib-treated CLL. Profiled with immunoSEQ multiplex PCR; TCRdb holds only in-frame clones, not every one. This sample has about 300,000 clones; roughly 70% occur once, and the top ten carry about 6.7%. The starting material was PBMCs, obtained after 36 months of ibrutinib treatment. These receptors all come from a human donor with chronic lymphocytic leukemia.

The chain uses TRBV28 and TRBJ1-2; D unclear. V dropped 5 bases and J dropped 3 bases, with 10 bases sitting between them. Per the germline V gene, CDR1 is MDHEN and CDR2 is SYDVKM. This CDR3 is 13 amino acids long. DNA of the CDR3: TGTGCCAGCAGTCCAAACCTGGACTATGGCTACACCTTC. It codes for CASSPNLDYGYTF.

The chain is built from TRBV7-9 and TRBJ2-1, with D perhaps matching TRBD2 (5 bases). The length of the CDR3 is 14 residues. Trimming pared 4 bases from V and 8 bases from J, leaving 15 bases between. The germline CDR1 and CDR2 sequences are SEHNR and FQNEAQ (reference sequence). The CDR3 region has the DNA TGTGCCAGCAGCTGGAGGACTGCCTTCGATGAGCAGTTCTTC. This sequence encodes CASSWRTAFDEQFF.

This clone appeared a single time. This chain uses TRBV29-1 with TRBJ2-7; TRBD2 is a possible D gene (6 bases). This CDR3 is built from 12 residues. Trimming left V 7 bases short and J 2 bases short, with 12 bases between. CDR1 is SQVTM, CDR2 ANQGSEA, per germline. CDR3 residues: CSARGNAYEQYF. The CDR3 DNA reads TGCAGCGCCCGGGGGAACGCCTACGAGCAGTACTTC.

The chain has TRBV7-2 and TRBJ2-3; 10 positions match TRBD2. V trimming: 3 bases; J trimming: 3 bases; junction bases outside the gene matches: 9. Germline V lookup: CDR1 SGHTA, CDR2 FQGNSA. The CDR3 has 17 amino acids. CDR3 nucleotide sequence: TGTGCCAGCAGCTTCCGGGCTAGCGGGAGAAAGACAGATACGCAGTATTTT. This gives the protein CASSFRASGRKTDTQYF.

The V call is TRBV5-1, the J call TRBJ2-7; D uncertain. The length of the CDR3 is 13 residues. Trimming pared 4 bases from V and 4 bases from J, leaving 12 bases between. Germline V lookup: CDR1 SGHRS, CDR2 YFSETQ. CDR3 loop: CASSAVVGYEQYF. The CDR3 nucleotides read TGCGCCAGCAGCGCCGTCGTGGGGTACGAGCAGTACTTC. The full variable domain, with the rest looked up from reference TRBV5-1 and TRBJ2-7, is KAGVTQTPRYLIKTRGQQVTLSCSPISGHRSVSWYQQTPGQGLQFLFEYFSETQRNKGNFPGRFSGRQFSNSRSEMNVSTLELGDSALYLCASSAVVGYEQYFGPGTRLTVT.

In this sample, this clone turned up once. The rearrangement links TRBV5-1 to TRBJ2-7; D unclear. V was pared by 0 bases and J by 2 bases, with 15 bases between. The germline CDR1 and CDR2 sequences are SGHRS and YFSETQ. This CDR3 comprises 16 residues. The DNA for the CDR3 is TGCGCCAGCAGCTTGGACCCCCTGGACGCGCCCTACGAGCAGTACTTC. Amino acids: CASSLDPLDAPYEQYF.

The chain employs TRBV6-1 and TRBJ2-3, with 16 bases matching TRBD2. Germline CDR1 is MNHNS and CDR2 is SASEGT. The length of the CDR3 is 19 residues. V shed 4 bases, J shed 5 bases, and the junction held 12 bases outside the gene matches. Written as DNA, the CDR3 is TGTGCCAGCAGTGTTAAGGGACTAGCGGGGGGGCCTAGGTTAGATACGCAGTATTTT. This encodes CASSVKGLAGGPRLDTQYF.

The chain couples TRBV27 to TRBJ2-3; a possible D gene is TRBD1 (5 bases). V dropped 1 base and J dropped 4 bases, with 12 bases sitting between them. Germline CDR1 reads MNHEY; CDR2 reads SMNVEV (reference sequence). CDR3 length: 15 residues. CDR3 nucleotides: TGTGCCAGCAGTTTATATGGGGCCCGACCAGATACGCAGTATTTT. As protein: CASSLYGARPDTQYF.

J is TRBJ1-4 and V is TRBV28; D may be TRBD1 (6 bases). V lost 8 bases and J 10 bases, leaving 17 bases between the germline ends. CDR3 length equals 13 residues. The germline CDR1 and CDR2 sequences are MDHEN and SYDVKM. This CDR3 reads CASGFSTGPKLFF. CDR3 sequence (DNA): TGTGCCAGCGGCTTTTCGACAGGCCCAAAACTGTTTTTT.

The chain employs TRBV6-1 and TRBJ2-7, with no clear D. Trimming removed 2 bases at V and 3 bases at J, with 11 bases between. Germline V gives CDR1 MNHNS, CDR2 SASEGT. This CDR3 comprises 14 residues. CDR3 DNA sequence: TGTGCCAGCAGTGAATGGGGTAAAGGCTACGAGCAGTACTTC. Its translation: CASSEWGKGYEQYF.

The CDR3 protein is CASSGFLTGKGTYEQYF. CDR3 coding DNA: TGTGCCAGCAGCGGGTTCCTGACAGGGAAAGGCACCTACGAGCAGTACTTC. This chain uses TRBV11-1 with TRBJ2-7; 7 positions agree with TRBD1. Trimming at V came to 5 bases and at J to 2 bases, leaving 15 bases not matched to a gene. CDR3 size: 17 residues. Germline CDR1 and CDR2: SGHAT and FQDESV (reference sequence).

The rearrangement joins TRBV18 to TRBJ2-5; TRBD2 aligns across 7 bases. The CDR3 is 13 residues long. Germline CDR1 and CDR2: KGHSH and LQKENI. Trimming at V came to 4 bases and at J to 4 bases, leaving 3 bases not matched to a gene. The CDR3 sequence: CASSLGEGETQYF. The CDR3 DNA sequence: TGTGCCAGCTCACTCGGGGAGGGAGAGACCCAGTACTTC.

This chain links TRBV7-2 with TRBJ2-7, with a weak D call TRBD1 (6 bases). The V and J ends lost 2 bases and 4 bases respectively, with 9 bases between them. This CDR3 comprises 13 residues. Per germline, CDR1 SGHTA and CDR2 FQGNSA. CDR3 region: CASSLQGWYEQYF. The CDR3 DNA reads as TGTGCCAGCAGCTTACAGGGGTGGTACGAGCAGTACTTC.

This clone was recorded once. The chain uses TRBV5-4 and TRBJ2-7; TRBD1 matches at 8 bases. CDR1 is SGHNT and CDR2 is YYREEE in the germline V gene (reference sequence). Trimming cost V 4 bases and J 5 bases; bases outside gene matches: 8. This CDR3 is built from 14 residues. Here the CDR3 reads CASSPRGRVHEQYF. The CDR3 DNA is TGTGCCAGCAGCCCCAGGGGGCGCGTCCACGAGCAGTACTTC.

V is TRBV28 and J is TRBJ2-7, with 9 bases that match TRBD2. The CDR3 has 16 amino acids. J was trimmed by 9 bases and V by 5 bases; bases with no gene match: 17. The germline V gene has CDR1 MDHEN and CDR2 SYDVKM. CDR3 DNA: TGTGCCAGCAGTACCCCCCCTGGCGGGAGGGCCCTCGGGCAGTACTTC. It translates to CASSTPPGGRALGQYF.

The rearrangement uses TRBV29-1 and TRBJ1-4; tentatively, D is TRBD1 (5 bases). This CDR3 region has 14 residues. V lost 4 bases to trimming and J lost 3 bases, with 12 bases between them. Germline-derived CDR1 and CDR2 are SQVTM and ANQGSEA. This CDR3 is CSVVGRGPNEKLFF. Written as DNA, the CDR3 is TGCAGCGTTGTGGGTAGGGGACCTAATGAAAAACTGTTTTTT.

This chain joins TRBV10-2 and TRBJ1-1; TRBD1 is a possible D gene (6 bases). Trimming removed 6 bases from V and 1 base from J, with 15 bases in between. This CDR3 contains 15 residues. Germline V CDR1 and CDR2: WSHSY, SAAADI. The DNA for the CDR3 is TGCGCCAGCAGCCTTGGGGGGCGCGGGAACACTGAAGCTTTCTTT. Translating gives CASSLGGRGNTEAFF.

This clone was counted only a few times. The V and J genes are TRBV15 and TRBJ2-5, with D possibly TRBD1 on 6 matching bases. Trimming removed 0 bases from V and 5 bases from J, with 13 bases in between. The length of the CDR3 is 15 residues. Germline loops: CDR1 LNHNV, CDR2 YYDKDF (reference sequence). The CDR3 sequence is CATSRDLQGRETQYF. CDR3 sequence (DNA): TGTGCCACCAGCAGAGATTTACAGGGAAGGGAGACCCAGTACTTC.

Written as DNA, the CDR3 is TGTGCCAGCAGCCCGAACCGAGTGGCACCTAAAGCTTTCTTT. It specifies CASSPNRVAPKAFF. This chain uses TRBV5-5 with TRBJ1-1; D not certain. Germline V gives CDR1 SGHKS, CDR2 YYEKEE (reference sequence). There are 14 residues in the CDR3. V gave up 4 bases and J gave up 9 bases, with 19 bases separating them.

The gene calls are TRBV27 and TRBJ1-1; D possibly corresponds to TRBD1 (6 bases). This CDR3 spans 11 amino acids. V lost 6 bases and J lost 8, with 10 bases in between. In germline, CDR1 is MNHEY, CDR2 SMNVEV (reference sequence). The CDR3 reads CASRLGTEAFF. As DNA, the CDR3 is TGTGCCAGCAGACTGGGGACAGAAGCTTTCTTT.

This rearrangement joins TRBV6-5 to TRBJ1-2; 7 bases map to TRBD1. CDR3 length: 14 residues. V lost 4 bases and J lost 4; bases outside the gene matches: 6. Germline values: CDR1 MNHEY, CDR2 SVGAGI. CDR3 region: CASSSRQGTYGYTF. CDR3 DNA: TGTGCCAGCAGTTCACGACAGGGAACCTATGGCTACACCTTC.

This clone was seen more than once but under ten times. V usage is TRBV5-1 and J usage is TRBJ2-7, with D possibly matching TRBD2 (6 bases). Between the trimmed V and J ends, which lost 0 bases and 0 bases, there was a span of 7 bases. Germline loops: CDR1 SGHRS, CDR2 YFSETQ. The CDR3 covers 14 residues. CDR3 sequence: CASSLGGVSYEQYF. CDR3 in DNA: TGCGCCAGCAGCTTGGGCGGGGTCTCCTACGAGCAGTACTTC.

The V gene is TRBV28, the J gene TRBJ2-3, with 10 bases that match TRBD1. Looked up from germline, CDR1 is MDHEN and CDR2 is SYDVKM. J lost 0 bases, V lost 1 base, and 4 bases had no gene match. The CDR3 consists of 17 residues. The CDR3 spells CASSLLRTGGSTDTQYF. The CDR3 nucleotides read TGTGCCAGCAGTTTATTAAGGACAGGGGGTAGCACAGATACGCAGTATTTT.

J is TRBJ2-5 and V is TRBV9; TRBD1 aligns across 10 bases. CDR3 size: 15 residues. The V gene's germline CDR1 is SGDLS and CDR2 YYNGEE. V gave up 1 base and J gave up 5 bases; unmatched junction bases: 5. The CDR3 loop is CASSVWDRGGETQYF. CDR3 bases: TGTGCCAGCAGCGTATGGGACAGGGGTGGGGAGACCCAGTACTTC.

There are a few counts of this clone. This rearrangement joins TRBV7-2 to TRBJ2-3; perhaps TRBD2 as D (6 bases). CDR1 and CDR2 (germline): SGHTA, FQGNSA. The V gene lost 1 base and the J gene lost 5 bases, with 16 bases spanning the gap. The CDR3 sequence is 16 residues long. Here the CDR3 DNA reads TGTGCCAGCAGCTTAGGATTCGGGGGATTCCAAGATACGCAGTATTTT. It specifies CASSLGFGGFQDTQYF. The full variable domain, rest sourced from reference TRBV7-2 and TRBJ2-3, is GAGVSQSPSNKVTEKGKDVELRCDPISGHTALYWYRQSLGQGLEFLIYFQGNSAPDKSGLPSDRFSAERTGGSVSTLTIQRTQQEDSAVYLCASSLGFGGFQDTQYFGPGTRLTVL.

The V gene is TRBV4-1, the J gene TRBJ2-1; D uncertain. V was cut by 4 bases and J by 4 bases, with 8 bases left in between. CDR1 MGHRA and CDR2 YSYEKL come from the germline V gene. This CDR3 is built from 13 residues. The CDR3 sequence is CASSRLNYNEQFF. CDR3 DNA: TGCGCCAGCAGCCGGCTGAATTACAATGAGCAGTTCTTC.

A few counts support this clone. CDR3 in amino acids: CSARDSNGYTF. The CDR3 DNA reads TGCAGTGCTAGGGACAGTAATGGCTACACCTTC. The chain carries TRBV20-1 and TRBJ1-2, with D possibly being TRBD1 (6 bases). There are 11 residues in the CDR3. Germline V gene lookup returns CDR1 DFQATT and CDR2 SNEGSKA (reference sequence). The ends were cut back, 3 bases at V and 6 bases at J, with 8 bases in the middle.